The 4 T cell receptor beta chains presented below share a single source sample, sequenced in a study of neurological immune-mediated disorders. TCRdb used MiXCR to reprocess the 5' RACE reads, holding one entry per CDR3 protein. The table records fewer than 85,000 distinct CDR3 sequences, less than 4% of them present only once. Sequencing input: PBMCs. The receptors were sampled from a man aged 25-45 years with multiple sclerosis.

This clonotype was counted only a few times. The junction departs from germline at one end; a sequencing error may be responsible. The chain links TRBV20-1 to TRBJ1-6, with unresolved D. Germline-derived CDR1 and CDR2 are DFQATT and SNEGSKA (reference sequence). CDR3 length: 15 amino acids. The CDR3 reads CSAREVEINDSPLNF. The CDR3 DNA is TGCAGTGCTAGAGAGGTGGAAATAAATGATTCACCCCTCAACTTT.

This clonotype was counted at least ten times. This chain connects TRBV5-1 to TRBJ2-1; no reliable D call. The CDR3 is made up of 14 amino acids. Per germline, CDR1 SGHRS and CDR2 YFSETQ. V dropped 0 bases and J dropped 6 bases, with 10 bases sitting between them. The chain's CDR3 is CASSLAPPGNEQFF. CDR3 coding DNA: TGCGCCAGCAGCTTGGCCCCGCCGGGCAATGAGCAGTTCTTC. The whole variable domain, filled in from reference TRBV5-1 and TRBJ2-1, reads KAGVTQTPRYLIKTRGQQVTLSCSPISGHRSVSWYQQTPGQGLQFLFEYFSETQRNKGNFPGRFSGRQFSNSRSEMNVSTLELGDSALYLCASSLAPPGNEQFFGPGTRLTVL.

This clonotype appeared many times. J is TRBJ2-7 and V is TRBV18, with D possibly TRBD2 on 6 matching bases. CDR1 and CDR2 (germline): KGHSH, LQKENI. Trimming removed 3 bases at V and 7 bases at J, with 13 bases between. The CDR3 runs to 13 residues. The CDR3 loop is CASSPTGEREQYF. The DNA for the CDR3 is TGTGCCAGCTCACCTACGGGGGAGAGAGAGCAGTACTTC.

This clonotype was seen repeatedly, ten times or more. The chain is built from TRBV7-2 and TRBJ2-5; 9 nucleotides match TRBD1. The trim removed 5 bases at V and 12 bases at J, leaving 7 bases unmatched. Germline V lookup: CDR1 SGHTA, CDR2 FQGNSA. This CDR3 spans 12 amino acids. CDR3 loop: CASSPTGGVEYF. Here the CDR3 DNA reads TGTGCCAGCAGCCCGACAGGGGGTGTGGAGTACTTC.